Presented here are 30 T cell receptor beta chains from one specimen sequenced in a study of T and B cells in COVID-19 patients. From blood, about 240-500 ng of genomic DNA served as TRB template. BIOMED2 TRB-A/B primer pools were used in multiplex TRB PCR. TCRdb itself ran the multiplex PCR reads through MiXCR, one entry per CDR3 protein. This sample has fewer than 650 distinct CDR3 sequences, with approximately 23% found just once. Specimen: blood. Receptor source: a human donor with active COVID-19.

In its sample, this clonotype is medium-sized. The chain combines TRBV6-1 with TRBJ2-4; 7 nucleotides agree with TRBD1. J lost 7 bases, V lost 1 base, and 7 bases had no gene match. CDR3 length: 15 amino acids. CDR1 MNHNS and CDR2 SASEGT come from the germline V gene. CDR3 bases: TGTGCCAGCAGTGAAGAAAGGGGGCAGCGGAACATTCAGTACTTC. It codes for CASSEERGQRNIQYF.

This clonotype counts as large. The chain combines TRBV15 with TRBJ2-1, with a tentative D call TRBD2 (6 bases). Germline values: CDR1 LNHNV, CDR2 YYDKDF (reference sequence). The CDR3 covers 15 residues. Trimming took 2 bases from V and 9 from J, leaving 17 bases between them. The CDR3 DNA reads TGTGCCACCAGCAGACCGAGTTCGGGAGTGGGTGAGCAGTTCTTC. Translated: CATSRPSSGVGEQFF.

The sample holds a few counts of this clonotype. The genes are TRBV4-3 and TRBJ1-1; no clear D gene. V lost 4 bases to trimming and J lost 5 bases, with 11 bases between them. The germline CDR1 and CDR2 sequences are LGHNA and YSLEER. The CDR3 is 13 amino acids. The CDR3 region has the DNA TGCGCCAGCAGCCGGGGTGTAAGGACTGAAGCTTTCTTT. This gives the protein CASSRGVRTEAFF.

This clonotype was seen more than once but under ten times. The V call is TRBV4-1, the J call TRBJ1-1; D is undetermined. Looked up from germline, CDR1 is MGHRA and CDR2 is YSYEKL. V shed 2 bases and J shed 0 bases, with 10 bases lying between them. The CDR3 has 15 residues. CDR3 sequence (DNA): TGCGCCAGCAGCCAACCCCAAACCCTGAACACTGAAGCTTTCTTT. It yields the protein CASSQPQTLNTEAFF.

This clonotype is categorized as medium-sized. The genes are TRBV19 and TRBJ1-1; D is unresolved. CDR3 length equals 13 residues. Trimming cost V 5 bases and J 1 base, with 8 bases left between them. CDR1 and CDR2 from the germline V gene are LNHDA and SQIVND (reference sequence). CDR3 amino acids: CASSVTQNTEAFF. The CDR3 nucleotides read TGTGCCAGTAGTGTTACTCAGAACACTGAAGCTTTCTTT.

V gene TRBV12-3 or TRBV12-4 combines with J gene TRBJ1-2; D call uncertain. Between the trimmed V and J ends, which lost 6 bases and 3 bases, there was a span of 14 bases. CDR3 length: 14 amino acids. The CDR3 coding sequence is TGTGCCAGCAGGCGCCTGAGGGTCCACTATGGCTACACCTTC. This sequence encodes CASRRLRVHYGYTF.

This clonotype is large by share. The chain uses TRBV19 and TRBJ2-1, with a weak D call TRBD2 (6 bases). The CDR3 is made up of 14 amino acids. V lost 3 bases and J 8 bases, leaving 14 bases between the germline ends. The germline V gene encodes CDR1 LNHDA and CDR2 SQIVND (reference sequence). CDR3 nucleotides: TGTGCCAGTAGTATGCAACGGGGGAGCGATGAGCAGTTCTTC. Encoded protein: CASSMQRGSDEQFF.

This clonotype was picked up a small number of times. The chain joins TRBV2 to TRBJ2-7; D perhaps matches TRBD2 (6 bases). Germline V gene data show CDR1 as SNHLY and CDR2 as FYNNEI. The CDR3 extends over 13 amino acids. The V and J ends lost 6 bases and 3 bases respectively, with 12 bases between them. CDR3 in DNA: TGTGCCAGCAGAAGGGGACTTATCTACGAGCAGTACTTC. Translation gives CASRRGLIYEQYF. Supplemented by reference TRBV2 and TRBJ2-7, the full variable domain reads EPEVTQTPSHQVTQMGQEVILRCVPISNHLYFYWYRQILGQKVEFLVSFYNNEISEKSEIFDDQFSVERPDGSNFTLKIRSTKLEDSAMYFCASRRGLIYEQYFGPGTRLTVT.

This sequence joins TRBV29-1 and TRBJ2-7; D gene uncertain. Germline values: CDR1 SQVTM, CDR2 ANQGSEA. Trimming pared 5 bases from V and 7 bases from J, leaving 15 bases between. This CDR3 region has 12 residues. CDR3: CSVTGSRGEQYV. DNA of the CDR3: TGCAGCGTTACCGGTTCTCGTGGTGAGCAGTACGTC.

The chain combines TRBV29-1 with TRBJ2-2; D may correspond to TRBD1 or TRBD2 (5 bases each). Trimming removed 4 bases at V and 1 base at J, with 10 bases between. Germline V gene data show CDR1 as SQVTM and CDR2 as ANQGSEA. This CDR3 region has 14 residues. The CDR3 DNA sequence: TGCAGCGTTGTGGGACCGCTGAACACCGGGGAGCTGTTTTTT. It is translated as CSVVGPLNTGELFF.

This chain joins TRBV29-1 and TRBJ2-2; 9 bases agree with TRBD2. The V and J ends lost 6 bases and 6 bases, in that order; junction bases with no gene match: 17. Looked up from germline, CDR1 is SQVTM and CDR2 is ANQGSEA. CDR3 size: 17 residues. The CDR3 DNA sequence: TGCAGCGTAGGGTCGGGGGGGACTAGCAATAACCCCGGGGAGCTGTTTTTT. Residues: CSVGSGGTSNNPGELFF.

This clonotype is medium-sized in the sample. V gene TRBV28 combines with J gene TRBJ1-3; a weak D match, TRBD1 (5 bases). Germline values: CDR1 MDHEN, CDR2 SYDVKM. Trimming took 4 bases from V and 0 from J, leaving 10 bases between them. The CDR3 consists of 15 residues. The CDR3 bases are TGTGCCAGCAGTTCACAGGTATCCTCTGGAAACACCATATATTTT. This gives the protein CASSSQVSSGNTIYF.

This chain uses TRBV13 with TRBJ1-1, with no clear D. This CDR3 has 13 amino acids. From germline, CDR1 is PRHDT and CDR2 FYEKMQ (reference sequence). Trimming stripped 6 bases from V and 2 bases from J, with 10 bases between. The CDR3 DNA sequence: TGTGCCAGCAGTCCGCAGGAAAACACTGAAGCTTTCTTT. This codes for CASSPQENTEAFF.

Relative to its sample, this clonotype is large. One end of the junction varies from germline; a read error may be responsible. The chain joins TRBV5-1 to TRBJ1-2; D unresolved. The V gene's germline CDR1 is SGHRS and CDR2 YFSETQ. This CDR3 is 13 amino acids long. CDR3 coding DNA: TGTGCCAGCAGCCTTCAAGGATTTTATGGCTACACCTTC. This translates into CASSLQGFYGYTF.

This clonotype was detected a few times. This chain connects TRBV20-1 to TRBJ1-1, with D maybe TRBD1 (5 bases). The CDR3 sequence is 15 residues long. V was cut by 3 bases and J by 0 bases, with 14 bases left in between. The V gene's germline CDR1 is DFQATT and CDR2 SNEGSKA (reference sequence). The CDR3 DNA sequence: TGCAGTGCTAGGGGGGTATCCACTATGAACACTGAAGCTTTCTTT. Amino acids: CSARGVSTMNTEAFF.

This chain connects TRBV29-1 to TRBJ2-7; the match to TRBD1 covers 9 bases. Losses at the gene ends were 7 bases for V and 0 bases for J; bases not matched to a gene: 10. The CDR3 is made up of 15 amino acids. The V gene's germline CDR1 is SQVTM and CDR2 ANQGSEA. CDR3 bases: TGCAGCGCCCAGGGGGTGACAGGGGGCTCCTACGAGCAGTACTTC. It specifies CSAQGVTGGSYEQYF.

The chain joins TRBV6-2 or TRBV6-3 to TRBJ2-1; 8 nucleotides align to TRBD2. The germline CDR1 and CDR2 sequences are MNHEY and SVGEGT. This CDR3 contains 15 residues. With 4 bases clipped from V and 6 bases from J, the junction kept 8 bases outside the gene matches. DNA of the CDR3: TGTGCCAGCAGTTCGCTTCTAGCGGGCCCCAATGAGCAGTTCTTC. As protein: CASSSLLAGPNEQFF.

This clonotype is termed hyperexpanded. The chain combines TRBV29-1 with TRBJ2-2, with 8 bases that match TRBD2. From germline, CDR1 is SQVTM and CDR2 ANQGSEA. The CDR3 extends over 14 amino acids. Unmatched junction bases numbered 6, after V lost 6 bases and J lost 3 bases. The CDR3 sequence is CSVGSGGDTGELFF. Written as DNA, the CDR3 is TGCAGCGTAGGGTCGGGGGGGGACACCGGGGAGCTGTTTTTT.

The rearrangement joins TRBV28 to TRBJ1-1; 12 bases match TRBD1. Germline CDR1 MDHEN, CDR2 SYDVKM. J gave up 8 bases and V 6 bases, and 13 bases lay outside the gene matches. There are 16 residues in the CDR3. The CDR3 loop is CASRPPGTGGIGEAFF. The CDR3 DNA reads as TGTGCCAGCAGGCCCCCCGGGACAGGGGGCATTGGGGAAGCTTTCTTT. Drawing the rest from reference TRBV28 and TRBJ1-1, the complete variable domain is DVKVTQSSRYLVKRTGEKVFLECVQDMDHENMFWYRQDPGLGLRLIYFSYDVKMKEKGDIPEGYSVSREKKERFSLILESASTNQTSMYLCASRPPGTGGIGEAFFGQGTRLTVV.

This clonotype was seen only once. The chain links TRBV27 to TRBJ2-1; no firm D call. Trimming removed 5 bases at V and 3 bases at J, with 5 bases between. The germline CDR1 and CDR2 sequences are MNHEY and SMNVEV (reference sequence). The CDR3 is 12 residues long. CDR3 bases: TGTGCCAGCAGTCCACACTACAATGAGCAGTTCTTC. It yields the protein CASSPHYNEQFF.

This clonotype is labeled as medium-sized. The rearrangement uses TRBV12-3 or TRBV12-4 and TRBJ2-3; D gene uncertain. The V gene lost 2 bases and the J gene lost 2 bases, with 14 bases spanning the gap. The length of the CDR3 is 16 residues. CDR3 amino acids: CASSLPQASITDTQYF. The CDR3 nucleotides read TGTGCCAGCAGTTTACCCCAGGCTAGTATCACAGATACGCAGTATTTT.

This clonotype ranks as medium-sized. V and J are TRBV7-2 and TRBJ2-3; TRBD2 aligns across 7 bases. Germline CDR1 is SGHTA and CDR2 is FQGNSA. V lost 3 bases, J lost 7 bases, and 7 bases stayed unmatched. This CDR3 has 14 amino acids. The CDR3 here is CASSLGGSVNTQYF. The CDR3 region has the DNA TGTGCCAGCAGCTTGGGGGGGTCTGTCAATACGCAGTATTTT.

This rearrangement joins TRBV29-1 to TRBJ2-1; D not certain. The CDR3 contains 11 residues. Deletions cut 4 bases from V and 8 bases from J, with 9 bases between. Germline V gene lookup returns CDR1 SQVTM and CDR2 ANQGSEA. CDR3 residues: CSVVNLDEQFF. The CDR3 bases are TGCAGCGTTGTAAATCTCGATGAGCAGTTCTTC.

This clonotype is judged medium-sized (0.01 to 0.1%). The V gene is TRBV5-6, the J gene TRBJ1-2; a weak D match, TRBD1 (5 bases). From germline, CDR1 is SGHDT and CDR2 YYEEEE. There are 14 residues in the CDR3. Trimming pared 4 bases from V and 3 bases from J, leaving 13 bases between. CDR3 in amino acids: CASSTRGGYYGYTF. The CDR3 DNA sequence: TGTGCCAGCAGCACTCGGGGGGGATACTATGGCTACACCTTC.

This chain links TRBV29-1 with TRBJ2-1, with TRBD2 matching over 13 bases. This CDR3 has 14 amino acids. Germline trimming cut 4 bases from V and 7 bases from J; bases unmatched to any gene: 4. Germline V lookup: CDR1 SQVTM, CDR2 ANQGSEA. In DNA form, the CDR3 reads TGCAGCGTTGGAGGACTAGCGGGAGATAATGAGCAGTTCTTC. Its protein product is CSVGGLAGDNEQFF.

The chain couples TRBV12-3 or TRBV12-4 to TRBJ2-7, with D unresolved. The V end was cut by 3 bases, the J end by 9 bases, with 12 bases between. The CDR3 totals 12 residues. CDR3: CASSLSRTAQYF. The CDR3 bases are TGTGCCAGCAGTTTGTCCCGCACGGCGCAGTACTTC.

The genes are TRBV29-1 and TRBJ2-2; 9 bases match TRBD1. With V trimmed by 4 bases and J by 3 bases, 3 bases remained unmatched. The CDR3 runs 14 residues. Germline-derived CDR1 and CDR2 are SQVTM and ANQGSEA. CDR3 in DNA: TGCAGCGTTGGGGACAGGGCCTACACCGGGGAGCTGTTTTTT. Protein: CSVGDRAYTGELFF.

This clonotype is classed as medium-sized (0.01 to 0.1%). The CDR3 loop is CSAAGETQYF. CDR3 nucleotide sequence: TGCAGCGCGGCCGGGGAGACCCAGTACTTC. The rearrangement uses TRBV29-1 and TRBJ2-5, with unresolved D. Trimming took off 7 bases at V and 5 bases at J, with 8 bases between the two ends. The germline gives CDR1 SQVTM, CDR2 ANQGSEA. The length of the CDR3 is 10 residues.

The chain has TRBV11-3 and TRBJ2-2; unclear D gene. V lost 1 base and J 3 bases, leaving 9 bases between the germline ends. The CDR3 consists of 15 residues. Germline V lookup: CDR1 SGHNT, CDR2 YENEEA. CDR3 sequence (DNA): TGTGCCAGCAGCTTAGTGGAGACCCACACCGGGGAGCTGTTTTTT. Its protein product is CASSLVETHTGELFF.

This chain links TRBV20-1 with TRBJ2-3, with 8 bases fitting TRBD1. The germline V gene encodes CDR1 DFQATT and CDR2 SNEGSKA (reference sequence). The CDR3 sequence is 15 residues long. V lost 7 bases, J lost 3 bases, and 12 bases stayed unmatched. The CDR3 reads CSGSVDRGPTDTQYF. CDR3 coding DNA: TGCAGTGGATCCGTCGACAGGGGCCCTACAGATACGCAGTATTTT.